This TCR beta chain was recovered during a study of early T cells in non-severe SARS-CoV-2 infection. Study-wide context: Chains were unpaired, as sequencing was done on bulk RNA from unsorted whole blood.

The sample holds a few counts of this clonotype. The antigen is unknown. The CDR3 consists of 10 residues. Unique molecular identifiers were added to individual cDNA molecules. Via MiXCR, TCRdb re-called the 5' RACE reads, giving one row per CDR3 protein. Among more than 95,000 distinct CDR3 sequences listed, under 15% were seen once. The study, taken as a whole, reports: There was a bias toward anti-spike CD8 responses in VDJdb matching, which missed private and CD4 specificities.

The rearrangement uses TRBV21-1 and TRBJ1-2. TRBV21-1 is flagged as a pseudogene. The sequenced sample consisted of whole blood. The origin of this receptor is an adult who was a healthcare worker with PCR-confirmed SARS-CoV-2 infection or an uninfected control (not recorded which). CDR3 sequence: CASAKEGYTF. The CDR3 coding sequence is TGTGCCAGCGCCAAGGAAGGCTACACCTTC.